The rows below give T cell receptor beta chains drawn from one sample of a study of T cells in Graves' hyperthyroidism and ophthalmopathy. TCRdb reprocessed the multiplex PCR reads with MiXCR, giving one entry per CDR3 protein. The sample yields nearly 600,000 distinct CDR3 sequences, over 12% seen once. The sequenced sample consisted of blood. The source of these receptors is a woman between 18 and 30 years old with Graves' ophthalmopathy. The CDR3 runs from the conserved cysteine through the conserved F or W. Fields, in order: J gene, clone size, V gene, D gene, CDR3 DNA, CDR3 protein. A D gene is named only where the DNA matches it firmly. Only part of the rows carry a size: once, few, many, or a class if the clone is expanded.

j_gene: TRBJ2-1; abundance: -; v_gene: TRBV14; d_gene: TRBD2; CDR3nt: TGTGCCAGCAGCCTACTAGCGGGATGGGGGAATGAGCAGTTCTTC; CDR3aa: CASSLLAGWGNEQFF
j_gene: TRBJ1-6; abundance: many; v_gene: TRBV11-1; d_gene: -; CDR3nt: TGTGCCAGCAGCTTAGTGCCAAGCGGGAATTCACCCCTCCACTTT; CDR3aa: CASSLVPSGNSPLHF
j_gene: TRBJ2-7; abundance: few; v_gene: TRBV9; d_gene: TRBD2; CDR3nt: TGTGCCAGCAGCGTTAGCGGGGGGACCTACGAGCAGTACTTC; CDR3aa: CASSVSGGTYEQYF
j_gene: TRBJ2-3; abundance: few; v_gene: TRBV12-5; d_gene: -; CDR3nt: TGTGCTAGTGGTTTGCCCCTGGGGGGCGGGAGTTTGGATACGCAGTATTTT; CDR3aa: CASGLPLGGGSLDTQYF
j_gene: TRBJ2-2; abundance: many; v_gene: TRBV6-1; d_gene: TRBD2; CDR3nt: TGTGCCAGCAGTTTAGTCGCGGGAGGTACGAACACCGGGGAGCTGTTTTTT; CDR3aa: CASSLVAGGTNTGELFF
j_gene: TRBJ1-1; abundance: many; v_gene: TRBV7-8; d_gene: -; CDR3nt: TGTGCCAGCAGCTTAGAAAGTGACACTGAAGCTTTCTTT; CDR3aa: CASSLESDTEAFF
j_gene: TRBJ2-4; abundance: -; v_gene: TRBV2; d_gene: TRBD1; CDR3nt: TGTGCCAGCAGTGTGGGGACAGGGGGGAACATTCAGTACTTC; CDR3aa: CASSVGTGGNIQYF
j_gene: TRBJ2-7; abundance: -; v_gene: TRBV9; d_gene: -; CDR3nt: TGTGCCAGCAGCCCCCCCCAGGGAGACGAGCAGTACTTC; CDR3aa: CASSPPQGDEQYF
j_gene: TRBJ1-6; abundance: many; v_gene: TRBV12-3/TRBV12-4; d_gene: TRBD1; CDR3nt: TGTGCCAGCAGTCCATGGGGACAGGGGAGGCAGTCACCCCTCCACTTT; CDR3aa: CASSPWGQGRQSPLHF
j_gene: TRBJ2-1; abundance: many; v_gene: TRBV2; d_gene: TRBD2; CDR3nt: TGTGCCAGCAGTCTTATGGCGGGAGGGTACAATGAGCAGTTCTTC; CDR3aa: CASSLMAGGYNEQFF
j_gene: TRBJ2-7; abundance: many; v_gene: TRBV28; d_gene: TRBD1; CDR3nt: TGTGCCAGCAGTTCTCCAAACTTCCGGGACAGCCGAAACGAGCAGTACTTC; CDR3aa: CASSSPNFRDSRNEQYF
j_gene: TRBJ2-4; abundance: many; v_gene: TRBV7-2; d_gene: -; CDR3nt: TGTGCCAGCAGGACCCGTACTCTAGCGTTCATTCAGTACTTC; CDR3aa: CASRTRTLAFIQYF
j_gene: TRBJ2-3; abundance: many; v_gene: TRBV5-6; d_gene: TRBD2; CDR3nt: TGTGCCAGCAGCTATAAGACTAGCTATGTGTTAACAGATACGCAGTATTTT; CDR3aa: CASSYKTSYVLTDTQYF
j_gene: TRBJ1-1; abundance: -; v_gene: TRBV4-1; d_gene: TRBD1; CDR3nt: TGCGCCAGCAGCTCCCCCCGACAGGGGGGCACTGAAGCTTTCTTT; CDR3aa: CASSSPRQGGTEAFF
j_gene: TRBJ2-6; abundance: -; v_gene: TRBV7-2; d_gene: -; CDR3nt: TGTGCCAGCAGTATAGCTAGCGTTCGCTCTGGGGCCAACGTCCTGACTTTC; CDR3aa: CASSIASVRSGANVLTF
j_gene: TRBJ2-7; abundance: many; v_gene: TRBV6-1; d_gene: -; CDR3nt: TGTGCCAGCAGTGAACGCACCCTTCCAACCTACGAGCAGTACTTC; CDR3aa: CASSERTLPTYEQYF
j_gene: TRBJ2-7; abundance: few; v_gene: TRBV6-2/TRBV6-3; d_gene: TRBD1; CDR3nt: TGTGCCAGCACCCGGGACAGACCAATTACGGATGGAGCCGAGCAGTACTTC; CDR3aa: CASTRDRPITDGAEQYF
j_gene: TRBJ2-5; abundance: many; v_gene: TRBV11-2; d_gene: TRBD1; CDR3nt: TGTGCCAGCAGCACCCGGACAGGGGGCATGAGGGAGACCCAGTACTTC; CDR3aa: CASSTRTGGMRETQYF
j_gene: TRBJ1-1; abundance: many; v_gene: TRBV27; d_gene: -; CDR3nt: TGTGCCAGCAACTCCCTAGGGGCCGGACTGAACACTGAAGCTTTCTTT; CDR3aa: CASNSLGAGLNTEAFF
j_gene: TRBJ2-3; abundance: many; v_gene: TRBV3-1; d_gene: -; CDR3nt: TGTGCCAGCAGCCCTCCTACGACAGATACGCAGTATTTT; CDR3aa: CASSPPTTDTQYF
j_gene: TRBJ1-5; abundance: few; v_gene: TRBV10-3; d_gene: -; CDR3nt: TGTGCCATCAGTGAGGATCCTAGCAATCAGCCCCAGCATTTT; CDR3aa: CAISEDPSNQPQHF
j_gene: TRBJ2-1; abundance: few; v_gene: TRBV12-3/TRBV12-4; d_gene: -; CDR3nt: TGTGCCAGCAGCTCAGGACCTGGTGCCTTACGCGATGAGCAGTTCTTC; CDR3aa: CASSSGPGALRDEQFF
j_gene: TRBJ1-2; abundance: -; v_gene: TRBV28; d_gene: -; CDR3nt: TGTGCCGCTGCGGAACCCTCTTGGACCTTC; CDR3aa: CAAAEPSWTF
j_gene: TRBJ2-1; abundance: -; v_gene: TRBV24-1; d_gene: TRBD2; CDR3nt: TGTGCCACCAGTGACCCCGGACTAGCGCTCGACAATGAGCAGTTCTTC; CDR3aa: CATSDPGLALDNEQFF
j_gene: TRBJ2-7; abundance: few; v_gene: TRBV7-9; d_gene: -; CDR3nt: TGTGCCAGCAGCTTAGTACTTCCTAGTCAGTACGAGCAGTACTTC; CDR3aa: CASSLVLPSQYEQYF
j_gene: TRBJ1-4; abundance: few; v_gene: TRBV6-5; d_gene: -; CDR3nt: TGTGCCAGCAGTTACTCGGGTACAACTAATGAAAAACTGTTTTTT; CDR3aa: CASSYSGTTNEKLFF
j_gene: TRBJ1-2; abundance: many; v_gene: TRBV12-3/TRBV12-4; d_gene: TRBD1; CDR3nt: TGTGCCAGCAGTCCCCGGACAGGGGGCGGCTACACCTTC; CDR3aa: CASSPRTGGGYTF
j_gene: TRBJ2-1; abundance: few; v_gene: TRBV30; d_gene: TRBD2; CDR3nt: TGTGCCTGGACCGATACATCTAGCGGAAATATCCAGTTCTTC; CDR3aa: CAWTDTSSGNIQFF